This record covers a single T cell receptor beta chain. This receptor's antigen is unknown. Per-base quality was not reported, and no clone a single base away is much larger than it. The library came from 5' RACE. The run used an Illumina HiSeq 2000. Template switching added a universal primer binding site, and the final cDNA carried a unique molecular identifier that allowed TCR cDNA molecules to be counted accurately. Specific primers in the conserved constant-segment region were used to synthesize first-strand cDNA for TCR alpha and beta chains. To control for contamination, each cDNA library was double barcoded with a SMART-Mk sample barcode plus Illumina barcodes. TruSeq adapter sequences, together with Illumina sample barcodes, were added in two successive PCR steps. TCR alpha and beta cDNA libraries were sequenced on the Illumina HiSeq platform with custom primers. The original methods were these. MiGEC was used to process raw reads and extract unique molecular identifiers, and MiXCR was used to find CDR3 positions. For each individual, recombination models were inferred using an EM algorithm with the repgenHMM and IGoR tools. Shared clonotype analysis was performed with the tcR package in R, normalizing sharing by the product of cloneset sizes. Out-of-frame nonproductive sequences were analyzed to study raw recombination free of thymic and clonal selection effects. Using fastp at Q25 and MiXCR, TCRdb reprocessed the public reads and kept productive beta chains. Each entry merges the rows of one CDR3 protein and shows their most common DNA and genes. TCRdb assigned the V and J calls; the authors' analysis was not used. The sample table holds around 690,000 distinct CDR3 sequences, of which around 20% were seen once. The ten largest clonotypes hold about 4.3% of the sample.

Only healthy Caucasian donors were included. Three pairs of female monozygotic twins, all aged roughly 18 to 30 years, made up the twin cohort. Peripheral blood mononuclear cells were the source from which RNA for the TCR libraries was isolated. This specimen comes from a study of identical twins (dated by TCRdb to between 2015 and 2016). Some background on the complete study: To test whether fetal clonotypes persist, this study deep-sequenced TCR alpha and beta repertoires from monozygotic twins, from unrelated adults of various ages, and from cord blood. To rule out contamination, replicate twin experiments were performed at different times with different library preparation protocols.

Study-level results and caveats: Excess twin sharing in beta out-of-frame sequences was weaker because fewer shared sequences lowered the signal-to-noise ratio. Zero-insertion analyses could be partly confounded by invariant T cells such as MAIT and iNKT, although diverse VJ usage argued against such confounding for most clonotypes. Conclusions relied on cross-sectional statistical analysis, since the same donors could not be followed over many years. Compared with coincidental sharing between unrelated individuals, an excess of low generation-probability sequences was observed among out-of-frame TCR alpha sequences shared between twins. In monozygotic twins, recombination models systematically underestimated out-of-frame TCR alpha sharing, but the models matched the sharing seen between unrelated individuals. Abundant cord blood beta clonotypes had fewer insertions, young adult naive repertoires showed a similar but weaker trend, and memory repertoires showed no such trend.

This same sample was also part of a study on T cells expressing NK-cell markers. As described in the second report: About eight donors provided sorted CD3+CD56+NKG2C+, CD3+CD56+NKG2C- and CD3+CD56-NKG2C+ T-cell subsets, whose TCR beta-chain repertoires were profiled. Among the eight sequenced donors, only one was HCMV-seronegative, while the other seven were HCMV-seropositive. To restrict sorting to alphabetaTCR-expressing T cells, an anti-gammadeltaTCR antibody was added in several experiments. In several donors, the dominant CD3+CD56+NKG2C+ clonotypes were among the top 10 CD8+ clonotypes and accounted for roughly 1.0-8% of CD8+ T cells. Those dominant clonotypes were again the most abundant among CD3+CD56-NKG2C+ cells in a few donors, at about 25-60.1%. It remained unclear whether the expanded NKG2C-expressing T cell clones were specific for HCMV antigens. The eight sequenced donors were randomly selected healthy volunteers, three men and five women. HCMV-specific IgG was detected in serum with a commercial ELISA kit to determine HCMV serostatus. For five or six donors, bulk peripheral blood T-cell repertoires were also sequenced from unsorted PBMC. MIGEC was used to demultiplex reads and group the reads by UMI, and MiTCR was used to assemble and quantify clonotypes. To exclude erroneous sequences, only TCR cDNA sequences supported by at least two reads were retained. The tcR package was used for downstream repertoire analysis, and clonotypes were matched across fractions by CDR3 nucleotide sequence plus V segment. VDJmatch was used to annotate antigen specificity against VDJdb, with one amino acid substitution allowed in CDR3.

This TCR was sampled from a woman aged 18 to 35 in good health. Sequenced: PBMCs.

The DNA is as follows: TGTGCCATCACCACAGGCGGGGACTACGAGCAGTACTTC. It specifies CAITTGGDYEQYF. The V and J segments used are TRBV10-3 and TRBJ2-7; perhaps TRBD2 is the D gene, with 6 bases matching. Trimming takes 7 bases from V and 3 bases from J, and the germline ends sit 13 bases apart. According to the germline V gene, CDR1 reads ENHRY and CDR2 reads SYGVKD. From cysteine to phenylalanine, the CDR3 is 13 amino acids long. The CDR3 DNA has 39 bases and is translated from base 1.